One and the same sample provided the 19 T cell receptor beta chains below, sequenced in a study of cytomegalovirus exposure and HLA in healthy donors. In the PCR, 60 Vbeta and 13 Jbeta primers were used. This table comes from immunoSEQ multiplex PCR, and its TCRdb copy is limited to in-frame clones, with some not included. The data show under 150,000 clones, 85% seen once. The sample taken for sequencing was PBMCs. The receptors here all came from a woman aged 30 to 39 in good health and CMV-seropositive.

J is TRBJ1-1 and V is TRBV6-5; D is perhaps TRBD1 (5 bases). CDR1 is MNHEY, CDR2 SVGAGI, per germline. There are 16 residues in the CDR3. Trimming shortened V by 0 bases and J by 4 bases, and 15 bases separated the two germline ends. The CDR3 DNA is TGTGCCAGCAGTTACTCGCAGGGTTGGGGTGGCACTGAAGCTTTCTTT. Protein sequence: CASSYSQGWGGTEAFF.

The genes are TRBV19 and TRBJ1-1; D remains ambiguous. CDR3 length: 14 residues. In germline, CDR1 is LNHDA, CDR2 SQIVND (reference sequence). The V end was cut by 9 bases, the J end by 1 base, with 15 bases between. The CDR3 nucleotides read TGTGCCAGCTCACTAAACGGGGAGAACACTGAAGCTTTCTTT. Amino acids: CASSLNGENTEAFF.

The genes are TRBV2 and TRBJ1-2, with 7 bases that match TRBD1. The CDR3 contains 13 residues. Losses at the gene ends were 5 bases for V and 5 bases for J; bases not matched to a gene: 5. Germline-derived CDR1 and CDR2 are SNHLY and FYNNEI. CDR3: CASSHGTAYGYTF. In DNA, the CDR3 is TGTGCCAGCAGTCACGGGACAGCTTATGGCTACACCTTC.

The chain joins TRBV11-3 to TRBJ2-2, with D perhaps matching TRBD2 (6 bases). This CDR3 has 16 amino acids. Trimming removed 2 bases from V and 0 bases from J, with 10 bases in between. The germline V gene encodes CDR1 SGHNT and CDR2 YENEEA. In DNA form, the CDR3 reads TGTGCCAGCAGCTTATGGGGGGATTCGAACACCGGGGAGCTGTTTTTT. Protein sequence: CASSLWGDSNTGELFF.

The chain recombines TRBV5-1 with TRBJ1-1; the D is unclear. V shed 2 bases and J shed 4 bases, with 12 bases lying between them. Per the germline V gene, CDR1 is SGHRS and CDR2 is YFSETQ. The CDR3 spans 14 residues. The CDR3 bases are TGCGCCAGCAGCTTCTCCGGAGAGGTCACTGAAGCTTTCTTT. Its translation is CASSFSGEVTEAFF.

This clone showed up just once. The chain is built from TRBV5-5 and TRBJ2-7; 10 nucleotides line up with TRBD2. The CDR3 has 15 amino acids. With V trimmed by 3 bases and J by 9 bases, 12 bases remained unmatched. Germline loops: CDR1 SGHKS, CDR2 YYEKEE (reference sequence). The DNA for the CDR3 is TGTGCCAGCAGCTCTTTAGCGGGAGGAATCCCTCGGCAGTACTTC. Translated: CASSSLAGGIPRQYF.

V and J are TRBV28 and TRBJ1-5; 9 bases are shared with TRBD1. Germline V gene sequence: CDR1 MDHEN, CDR2 SYDVKM. The CDR3 sequence is 14 residues long. V was clipped by 3 bases and J by 4 bases; unmatched bases: 1. The CDR3 nucleotides are TGTGCCAGCAGTTTGGGACAGGGAAATCAGCCCCAGCATTTT. This translates into CASSLGQGNQPQHF.

The rearrangement links TRBV2 to TRBJ2-7, with TRBD2 identical over 10 bases. CDR1 is SNHLY, CDR2 FYNNEI, per germline. The CDR3 runs to 14 residues. The junction had 7 bases not matched to a gene; V was cut back by 4 bases and J by 7 bases. The CDR3 protein is CASSGLAGGLEQYF. In DNA, the CDR3 is TGTGCCAGCAGTGGGTTAGCGGGAGGCTTGGAGCAGTACTTC.

The rearrangement uses TRBV15 and TRBJ1-1, with D possibly matching TRBD1 (6 bases). CDR1 and CDR2 (germline): LNHNV, YYDKDF (reference sequence). Between the trimmed V and J ends, which lost 0 bases and 8 bases, there was a span of 19 bases. The CDR3 is 16 residues long. DNA for the CDR3: TGTGCCACCAGCAGAGAAAGCCAGGGACAACACGGGGAAGCTTTCTTT. Protein: CATSRESQGQHGEAFF.

This clone was seen once. The chain uses TRBV13 and TRBJ2-5; D is perhaps TRBD1 (6 bases). The V end was cut by 1 base, the J end by 1 base, with 10 bases between. This CDR3 comprises 15 residues. CDR1 PRHDT and CDR2 FYEKMQ come from the germline V gene (reference sequence). Written as DNA, the CDR3 is TGTGCCAGCAGCTTAGAGGGGGAGCTCCAAGAGACCCAGTACTTC. Translation gives CASSLEGELQETQYF.

V and J are TRBV28 and TRBJ2-2; a weak D match, TRBD2 (5 bases). This CDR3 spans 14 amino acids. Germline V gene lookup returns CDR1 MDHEN and CDR2 SYDVKM. V dropped 6 bases and J dropped 0 bases, with 8 bases sitting between them. The CDR3 sequence: CASRGLPNTGELFF. The CDR3 DNA reads TGTGCCAGCAGAGGACTTCCGAACACCGGGGAGCTGTTTTTT.

V and J are TRBV5-1 and TRBJ2-7; 8 nucleotides align to TRBD1. The germline CDR1 and CDR2 sequences are SGHRS and YFSETQ. The CDR3 has 15 residues. V shed 4 bases, J shed 3 bases, and the junction held 9 bases outside the gene matches. The CDR3 loop is CASSDSSGTGYEQYF. The CDR3 coding sequence is TGCGCCAGCAGCGACTCCTCCGGGACAGGCTACGAGCAGTACTTC.

The V call is TRBV28, the J call TRBJ1-1; TRBD1 is a possible D gene (5 bases). V was shortened by 6 bases and J by 0 bases, with 20 bases between the two germline ends. Germline lookup yields CDR1 MDHEN and CDR2 SYDVKM. This CDR3 spans 17 amino acids. The CDR3 DNA is TGTGCCAGCAGCTTGGGCCCTGGAGGGGTGTTGAACACTGAAGCTTTCTTT. Amino acid sequence: CASSLGPGGVLNTEAFF.

In its sample, this clone was seen a few times. The V gene is TRBV18, the J gene TRBJ1-5, with TRBD1 as a possible D gene (5 bases). Germline values: CDR1 KGHSH, CDR2 LQKENI. Trimming left V 4 bases short and J 6 bases short, with 10 bases between. The CDR3 sequence is 13 residues long. In DNA, the CDR3 is TGTGCCAGCTCACTCCCCGGGGGTCAGCCCCAGCATTTT. This translates into CASSLPGGQPQHF.

The chain recombines TRBV28 with TRBJ1-1; weak D call: TRBD1 (6 bases). V lost 2 bases and J lost 11, with 15 bases in between. The CDR3 is 13 amino acids. In germline, CDR1 is MDHEN, CDR2 SYDVKM. The CDR3 spells CASSLPQGLGAFF. Here the CDR3 DNA reads TGTGCCAGCAGTTTACCGCAGGGGCTCGGGGCTTTCTTT.

This rearrangement joins TRBV5-5 to TRBJ1-1, with D perhaps TRBD1 (6 bases). The germline V and J ends were trimmed by 3 bases and 1 base, with 13 bases remaining between them. CDR3 length: 15 residues. The V gene's germline CDR1 is SGHKS and CDR2 YYEKEE (reference sequence). The CDR3 DNA follows: TGTGCCAGCAGCTGGGTGGGGACACAGAACACTGAAGCTTTCTTT. The encoded protein is CASSWVGTQNTEAFF.

The chain carries TRBV27 and TRBJ1-5, with a weak D call TRBD1 (5 bases). Germline CDR1 and CDR2: MNHEY and SMNVEV (reference sequence). Trimming left V 2 bases short and J 7 bases short, with 18 bases between. This CDR3 comprises 16 residues. This chain's CDR3 is CASSLLVRWGRQPQHF. The CDR3 DNA follows: TGTGCCAGCAGTTTACTCGTGCGATGGGGCCGGCAGCCCCAGCATTTT.

This clone appeared once. The CDR3 loop is CASSLIGQGGGEQYF. In DNA form, the CDR3 reads TGTGCCAGCAGCTTGATTGGACAGGGAGGAGGCGAGCAGTACTTC. The V and J genes are TRBV5-6 and TRBJ2-7; the match to TRBD1 covers 8 bases. The CDR3 sequence is 15 residues long. J lost 6 bases, V lost 1 base, and 9 bases had no gene match. Germline V lookup: CDR1 SGHDT, CDR2 YYEEEE.

The chain employs TRBV9 and TRBJ1-1, with D perhaps TRBD1 (5 bases). The V gene's germline CDR1 is SGDLS and CDR2 YYNGEE. The CDR3 length is 13 residues. The V gene lost 0 bases and the J gene lost 4 bases, with 7 bases spanning the gap. The CDR3 region has the DNA TGTGCCAGCAGCGTAGAGGGGCGCACTGAAGCTTTCTTT. Its translation is CASSVEGRTEAFF.